The rows below give T cell receptor beta chains drawn from one sample of a study of neurological immune-mediated disorders. TCRdb independently ran MiXCR on the 5' RACE reads; one entry per CDR3 protein. Of fewer than 70,000 distinct CDR3 sequences listed, roughly 9.8% were seen once; the top ten hold under 15%. The sample was PBMCs. The receptors derive from a man aged 30 to 39 in good health. CDR3s include the opening cysteine and the closing phenylalanine or tryptophan. Fields, in order: J gene, V gene, clone size, D gene, CDR3 protein, CDR3 DNA. The D gene is left open where the match is weak. Rows give clone size only sometimes, using once, few, many, or a class for an expanded clone.

TRBJ2-3 TRBV12-3/TRBV12-4 many - CASSFGGRGTDTQYF TGTGCCAGCAGTTTTGGGGGGCGCGGAACAGATACGCAGTATTTT
TRBJ2-7 TRBV18 - TRBD1 CASSPPSTGNEQYF TGTGCCAGCTCACCACCGTCGACAGGGAACGAGCAGTACTTC
TRBJ1-2 TRBV28 many - CASSSTLIYGYTF TGTGCCAGCAGTTCGACACTAATCTATGGCTACACCTTC
TRBJ2-1 TRBV13 many - CASRKGRRDDNEQFF TGTGCCAGCAGAAAGGGGCGCCGCGATGACAATGAGCAGTTCTTC
TRBJ2-5 TRBV29-1 many - CSVEDWSGGGRETQYF TGCAGCGTTGAAGATTGGAGCGGAGGGGGGAGAGAGACCCAGTACTTC
TRBJ2-7 TRBV14 many TRBD2 CASSLRGYSGTYTREQYF TGTGCCAGCAGCCTCCGTGGTTATAGCGGGACATACACTAGGGAGCAGTACTTC
TRBJ2-5 TRBV5-1 many - CASSLESRRSTQYF TGCGCCAGCAGCTTGGAGTCTAGGAGGAGCACCCAGTACTTC
TRBJ2-1 TRBV5-1 - TRBD2 CASSPSAGGPNEQIF TGCGCCAGCAGTCCCTCAGCGGGAGGGCCGAATGAGCAGATCTTC
TRBJ2-1 TRBV21-1 - - CAVYQRLEHKQFF TGTGCCGTTTATCAGCGACTCGAACATAAGCAGTTCTTC
TRBJ1-3 TRBV24-1 many - CATSDPPGQRNSGNTIYF TGTGCCACCAGTGATCCCCCAGGGCAGCGCAACTCTGGAAACACCATATATTTT
TRBJ1-5 TRBV28 - TRBD1 CASSHRTGLYSNQPQHF TGTGCCAGCAGTCACAGGACAGGGCTTTATAGCAATCAGCCCCAGCATTTT
TRBJ2-3 TRBV28 many - CASSLPVGSGDTQYF TGTGCCAGCAGTTTACCGGTGGGATCTGGAGATACGCAGTATTTT
TRBJ2-3 TRBV5-1 many TRBD2 CASTERGIAGGPSTDTQYF TGCGCCAGCACCGAGAGGGGGATAGCGGGAGGACCTAGCACAGATACGCAGTATTTT
TRBJ1-4 TRBV21-1 many - CASPREKLFF TGTGCCAGTCCAAGAGAAAAACTGTTTTTT
TRBJ1-1 TRBV5-5 many TRBD1 CASTRDRSNTEAFF TGTGCCAGCACCCGGGACAGGTCGAACACTGAAGCTTTCTTT
TRBJ1-5 TRBV18 many - CASSEGGQNQPQHF TGTGCCAGCTCCGAGGGTGGTCAGAATCAGCCCCAGCATTTT
TRBJ1-5 TRBV3-1 many TRBD1 CASSQSAGTGTNQPQHF TGTGCCAGCAGCCAGAGTGCCGGGACAGGAACTAATCAGCCCCAGCATTTT
TRBJ2-6 TRBV20-1 many TRBD1 CSAPVPGQGAGANVLTF TGCAGTGCGCCCGTCCCGGGACAGGGGGCTGGGGCCAACGTCCTGACTTTC
TRBJ2-1 TRBV20-1 many - CSARFGAGEQFF TGCAGTGCTAGGTTCGGGGCGGGTGAGCAGTTCTTC
TRBJ2-7 TRBV7-9 many TRBD2 CASSVGGISYEQYF TGTGCCAGCAGCGTGGGGGGGATCTCCTACGAGCAGTACTTC
TRBJ2-1 TRBV7-2 many TRBD2 CASSPRLAAVGGHNEQFF TGTGCCAGCAGCCCACGACTAGCGGCCGTCGGGGGGCACAATGAGCAGTTCTTC
TRBJ2-7 TRBV24-1 many - CATAEGDPETEQYF TGTGCCACCGCGGAGGGGGACCCGGAGACCGAGCAGTACTTC
TRBJ2-2 TRBV28 many - CASGITALGGELFF TGTGCCAGCGGCATCACGGCCCTCGGCGGGGAGCTGTTTTTT
TRBJ1-1 TRBV20-1 - - CSARGSHYAEAFF TGCAGTGCGCGGGGAAGTCATTACGCTGAAGCTTTCTTT
TRBJ2-1 TRBV28 many - CASSPISVYNEQFF TGTGCCAGCAGCCCTATTTCGGTCTACAATGAGCAGTTCTTC
TRBJ2-5 TRBV20-1 many TRBD2 CSARDVSGDKTQYF TGCAGTGCTAGAGATGTTAGCGGGGATAAGACCCAGTACTTC
TRBJ1-2 TRBV28 many - CASSPSGSRSYGYTF TGTGCCAGCAGTCCCTCCGGGTCCCGGTCGTATGGCTACACCTTC
TRBJ2-3 TRBV20-1 many TRBD2 CSALSPSGTFGDTQYF TGCAGTGCTCTATCTCCTAGCGGGACCTTTGGAGATACGCAGTATTTT
TRBJ2-1 TRBV29-1 many TRBD1 CSTTGTGGRNEQFF TGCAGCACCACCGGGACAGGGGGTCGCAATGAGCAGTTCTTC
TRBJ2-2 TRBV7-7 many - CASSFRANTGELFF TGTGCCAGCAGCTTCCGCGCGAACACCGGGGAGCTGTTTTTT
TRBJ2-1 TRBV5-1 many TRBD2 CASSPQREVNEQFF TGCGCCAGCAGCCCCCAGCGGGAGGTTAATGAGCAGTTCTTC
TRBJ2-1 TRBV7-8 many TRBD2 CASSVSSGRGGNEQFF TGTGCCAGCAGCGTATCTAGCGGGAGAGGGGGCAATGAGCAGTTCTTC
TRBJ1-2 TRBV5-1 many - CASALAGLDYGYTF TGCGCCAGTGCACTGGCAGGGCTGGACTATGGCTACACCTTC
TRBJ2-2 TRBV18 many TRBD2 CASSPRTSSISGELFF TGTGCCAGCTCACCACGGACTAGCTCAATCTCCGGGGAGCTGTTTTTT
TRBJ1-1 TRBV20-1 many - CSVQTGFGQEAFF TGCAGCGTCCAGACGGGGTTCGGACAAGAAGCTTTCTTT
TRBJ2-3 TRBV29-1 many - CSVDRGTTDTQYF TGCAGCGTCGACAGAGGAACCACAGATACGCAGTATTTT
TRBJ2-1 TRBV6-2/TRBV6-3 many - CASRKDWDNEQFF TGTGCCAGCAGAAAGGACTGGGACAATGAGCAGTTCTTC
TRBJ2-1 TRBV2 few - CASSEAVGQASYNEQFF TGTGCCAGCAGTGAAGCGGTTGGTCAAGCCTCCTACAATGAGCAGTTCTTC
TRBJ2-1 TRBV18 many TRBD2 CASSPNLAGGESEQFF TGTGCCAGCTCACCAAACCTAGCGGGAGGGGAGAGTGAGCAGTTCTTC
TRBJ2-7 TRBV14 many TRBD1 CASSRLSGQGYEQYF TGTGCCAGCAGCCGTTTATCGGGACAGGGTTACGAGCAGTACTTC
TRBJ2-7 TRBV28 many - CASSLSSRYKQYF TGTGCCAGCAGTTTATCGTCTAGGTATAAGCAGTACTTC
TRBJ1-1 TRBV7-9 many - CASSFANTEAFF TGTGCCAGCAGCTTCGCAAACACTGAAGCTTTCTTT
TRBJ2-5 TRBV20-1 many TRBD2 CSARGPGLAGDPETQYF TGCAGTGCTAGAGGGCCGGGACTAGCGGGAGACCCAGAGACCCAGTACTTC
TRBJ1-1 TRBV2 many - CASSFQEGGRTEAFF TGTGCCAGCAGCTTTCAGGAGGGCGGTCGCACTGAAGCTTTCTTT
TRBJ1-3 TRBV5-1 many TRBD1 CASRNRGPDSGNTIYF TGCGCCAGCAGAAACAGGGGCCCTGACTCTGGAAACACCATATATTTT
TRBJ2-6 TRBV30 many - CAWSVGSGANVLTF TGTGCCTGGAGCGTGGGCTCTGGGGCCAACGTCCTGACTTTC
TRBJ1-2 TRBV20-1 many - CSAENSDYGYTF TGCAGTGCCGAAAACAGCGACTATGGCTACACCTTC
TRBJ1-3 TRBV6-1 many - CASSDGATGNTIYF TGTGCCAGCAGTGATGGGGCAACCGGAAACACCATATATTTT